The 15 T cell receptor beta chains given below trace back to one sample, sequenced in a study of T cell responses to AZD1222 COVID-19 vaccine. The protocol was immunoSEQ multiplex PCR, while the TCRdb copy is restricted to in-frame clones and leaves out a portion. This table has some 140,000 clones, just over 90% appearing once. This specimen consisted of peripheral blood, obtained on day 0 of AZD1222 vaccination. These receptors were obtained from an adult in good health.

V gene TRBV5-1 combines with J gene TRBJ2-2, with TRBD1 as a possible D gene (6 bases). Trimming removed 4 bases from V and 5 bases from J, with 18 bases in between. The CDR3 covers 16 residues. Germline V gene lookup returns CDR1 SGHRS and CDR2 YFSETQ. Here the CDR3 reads CASSRRGFDETGELFF. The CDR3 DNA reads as TGCGCCAGCAGCCGCAGGGGATTCGACGAGACCGGGGAGCTGTTTTTT.

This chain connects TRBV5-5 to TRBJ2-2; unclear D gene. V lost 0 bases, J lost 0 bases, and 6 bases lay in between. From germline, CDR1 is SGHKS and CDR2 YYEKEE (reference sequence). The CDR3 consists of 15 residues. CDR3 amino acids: CASSLGRTNTGELFF. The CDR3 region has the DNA TGTGCCAGCAGCTTGGGACGGACGAACACCGGGGAGCTGTTTTTT.

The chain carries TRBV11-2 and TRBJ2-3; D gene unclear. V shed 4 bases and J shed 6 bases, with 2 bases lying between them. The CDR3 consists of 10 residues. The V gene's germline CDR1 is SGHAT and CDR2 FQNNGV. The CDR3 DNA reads TGTGCCAGCAGCTCGGATACGCAGTATTTT. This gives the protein CASSSDTQYF. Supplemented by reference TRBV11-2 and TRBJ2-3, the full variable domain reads EAGVAQSPRYKIIEKRQSVAFWCNPISGHATLYWYQQILGQGPKLLIQFQNNGVVDDSQLPKDRFSAERLKGVDSTLKIQPAKLEDSAVYLCASSSDTQYFGPGTRLTVL.

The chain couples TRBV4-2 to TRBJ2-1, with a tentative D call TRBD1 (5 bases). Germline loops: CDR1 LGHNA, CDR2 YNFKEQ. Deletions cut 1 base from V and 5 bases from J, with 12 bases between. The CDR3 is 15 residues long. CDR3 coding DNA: TGTGCCAGCAGCCAAGTGAGGTGGGGCAACAATGAGCAGTTCTTC. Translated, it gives CASSQVRWGNNEQFF.

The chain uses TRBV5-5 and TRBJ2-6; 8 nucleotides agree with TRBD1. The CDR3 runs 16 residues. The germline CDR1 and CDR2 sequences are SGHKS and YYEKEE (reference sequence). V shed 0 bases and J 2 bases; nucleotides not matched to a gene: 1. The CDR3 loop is CASSLAGGAGANVLTF. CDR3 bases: TGTGCCAGCAGCTTGGCAGGGGGCGCTGGGGCCAACGTCCTGACTTTC.

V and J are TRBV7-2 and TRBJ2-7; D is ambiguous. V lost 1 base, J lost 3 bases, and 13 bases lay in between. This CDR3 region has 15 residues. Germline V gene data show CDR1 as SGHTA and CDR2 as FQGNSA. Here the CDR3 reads CASSLGSSASYEQYF. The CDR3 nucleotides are TGTGCCAGCAGCTTAGGTAGTTCAGCAAGCTACGAGCAGTACTTC.

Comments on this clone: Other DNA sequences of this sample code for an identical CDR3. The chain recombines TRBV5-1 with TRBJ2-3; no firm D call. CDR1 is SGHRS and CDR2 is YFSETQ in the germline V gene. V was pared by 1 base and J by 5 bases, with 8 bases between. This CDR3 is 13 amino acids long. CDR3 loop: CASSLTGEDTQYF. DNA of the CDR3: TGCGCCAGCAGCTTGACGGGCGAAGATACGCAGTATTTT.

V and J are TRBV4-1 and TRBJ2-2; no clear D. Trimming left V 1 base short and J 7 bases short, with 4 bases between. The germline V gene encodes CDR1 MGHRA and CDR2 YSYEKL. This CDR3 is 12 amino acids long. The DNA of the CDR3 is TGCGCCAGCAGCCAAGCGCTCGGGGAGCTGTTTTTT. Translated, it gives CASSQALGELFF.

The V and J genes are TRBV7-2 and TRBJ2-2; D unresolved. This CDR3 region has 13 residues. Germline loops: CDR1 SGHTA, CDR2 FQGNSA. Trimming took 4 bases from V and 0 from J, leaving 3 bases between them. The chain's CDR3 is CASSSANTGELFF. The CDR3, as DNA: TGTGCCAGCAGCTCAGCGAACACCGGGGAGCTGTTTTTT.

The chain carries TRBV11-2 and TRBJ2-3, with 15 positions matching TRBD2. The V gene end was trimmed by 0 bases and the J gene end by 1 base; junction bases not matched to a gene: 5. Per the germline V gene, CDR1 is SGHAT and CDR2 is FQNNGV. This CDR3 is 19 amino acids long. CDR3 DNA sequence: TGTGCCAGCAGCTTAGATGGACTAGCGGGGGGGCGCGGCACAGATACGCAGTATTTT. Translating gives CASSLDGLAGGRGTDTQYF.

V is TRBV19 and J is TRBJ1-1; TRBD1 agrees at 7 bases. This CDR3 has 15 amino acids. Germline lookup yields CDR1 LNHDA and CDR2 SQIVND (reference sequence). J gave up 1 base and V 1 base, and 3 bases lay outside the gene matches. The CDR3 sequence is CASSIARQGNTEAFF. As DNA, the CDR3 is TGTGCCAGTAGTATAGCTCGACAGGGGAACACTGAAGCTTTCTTT.

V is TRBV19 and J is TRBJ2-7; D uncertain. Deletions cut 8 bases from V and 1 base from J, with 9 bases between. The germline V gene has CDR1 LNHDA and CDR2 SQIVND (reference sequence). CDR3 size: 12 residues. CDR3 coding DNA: TGTGCCAGTCACGGAAGTTCCTACGAGCAGTACTTC. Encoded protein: CASHGSSYEQYF.

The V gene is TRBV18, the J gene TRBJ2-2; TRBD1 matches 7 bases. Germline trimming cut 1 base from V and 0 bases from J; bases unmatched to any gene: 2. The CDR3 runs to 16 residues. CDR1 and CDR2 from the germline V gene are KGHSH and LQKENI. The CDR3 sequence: CASSPRGTANTGELFF. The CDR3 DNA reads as TGTGCCAGCTCACCACGGGGGACAGCGAACACCGGGGAGCTGTTTTTT.

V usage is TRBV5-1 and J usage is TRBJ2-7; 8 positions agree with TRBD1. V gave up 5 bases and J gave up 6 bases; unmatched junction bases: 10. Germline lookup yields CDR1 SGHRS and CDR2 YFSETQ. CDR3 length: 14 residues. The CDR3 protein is CASRAGDRLSEQYF. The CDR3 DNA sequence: TGCGCCAGCAGGGCTGGGGACAGGCTGAGCGAGCAGTACTTC.

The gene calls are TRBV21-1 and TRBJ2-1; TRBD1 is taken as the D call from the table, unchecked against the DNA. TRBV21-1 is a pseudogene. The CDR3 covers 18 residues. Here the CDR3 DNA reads TGTGCCAGCACCAGAGTGGACCTAGGGCAGGGTGAGGTCAATGAGCAGTTCTTC. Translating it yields CASTRVDLGQGEVNEQFF.